This entry concerns a single T cell receptor beta chain. These data originate in a study of blood T cell repertoires in COVID-19. CDR3 length: 13 residues. V shed 3 bases, J shed 14 bases, and the junction held 7 bases outside the gene matches. The germline CDR1 and CDR2 sequences are SGHNT and YYREEE (reference sequence). The assay was immunoSEQ multiplex PCR, and TCRdb's table has in-frame clones only and misses some. Of tens of thousands of clones listed, roughly three quarters are singletons. This TCR was recovered from a human donor with active or convalescent COVID-19. The donor label of this sample is uncertain. Sequencing was done on a sample of peripheral blood. The chain is built from TRBV5-4 and TRBJ2-1; 11 nucleotides line up with TRBD1. The CDR3 region is CASSSSDRGQEFF. The CDR3 DNA sequence: TGTGCCAGCAGCTCCTCGGACAGGGGGCAGGAGTTCTTC.